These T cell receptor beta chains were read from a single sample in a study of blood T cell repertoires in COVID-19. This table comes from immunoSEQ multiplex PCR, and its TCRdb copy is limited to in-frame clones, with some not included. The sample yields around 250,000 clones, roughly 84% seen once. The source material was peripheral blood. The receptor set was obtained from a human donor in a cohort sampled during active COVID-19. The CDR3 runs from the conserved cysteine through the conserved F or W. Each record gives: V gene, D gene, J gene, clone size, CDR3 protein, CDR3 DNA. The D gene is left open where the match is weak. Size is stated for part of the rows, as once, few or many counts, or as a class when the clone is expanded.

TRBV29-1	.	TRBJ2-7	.	CSVGAGTHEQYF	TGCAGCGTCGGAGCGGGGACACACGAGCAGTACTTC
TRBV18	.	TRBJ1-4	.	CASSTQGRGEKLFF	TGTGCCAGCTCCACACAGGGCCGGGGCGAAAAACTGTTTTTT
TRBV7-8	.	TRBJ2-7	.	CASSLRRQQGDEQYF	TGTGCCAGCAGCCTCAGGCGGCAGCAAGGGGACGAGCAGTACTTC
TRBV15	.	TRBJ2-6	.	CATGGDNSGANVLTF	TGTGCCACCGGTGGGGACAATTCTGGGGCCAACGTCCTGACTTTC
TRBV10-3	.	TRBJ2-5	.	CAIRAGTPEGETQYF	TGTGCCATCAGGGCCGGGACACCGGAAGGAGAGACCCAGTACTTC
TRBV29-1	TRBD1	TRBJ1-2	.	CSVKGQGSDYGYTF	TGCAGCGTCAAGGGACAGGGGTCCGACTATGGCTACACCTTC
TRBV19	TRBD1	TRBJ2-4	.	CASSSGQVGARGNIQYF	TGTGCCAGTAGTTCTGGACAGGTTGGGGCCCGGGGAAACATTCAGTACTTC
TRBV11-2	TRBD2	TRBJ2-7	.	CASSPGWEGLPREQYF	TGTGCCAGCAGCCCGGGCTGGGAGGGGTTACCGCGCGAGCAGTACTTC
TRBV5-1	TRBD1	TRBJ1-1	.	CASSLGTGGWTEAFF	TGCGCCAGCAGCTTGGGTACAGGGGGCTGGACTGAAGCTTTCTTT
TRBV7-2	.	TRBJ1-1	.	CASSFAGRNTEAFF	TGTGCCAGCAGCTTCGCGGGTCGGAACACTGAAGCTTTCTTT
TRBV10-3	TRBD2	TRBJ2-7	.	CAISDPPAGAPYEQYF	TGTGCCATCAGTGACCCTCCAGCGGGAGCCCCCTACGAGCAGTACTTC
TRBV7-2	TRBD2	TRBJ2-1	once	CASSSNPGTSRYNEQFF	TGTGCCAGCAGCTCCAATCCAGGGACTAGCAGATACAATGAGCAGTTCTTC
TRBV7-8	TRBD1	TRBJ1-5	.	CASSWGGQGGGSNQPQHF	TGTGCCAGCAGCTGGGGTGGACAGGGAGGGGGTAGCAATCAGCCCCAGCATTTT
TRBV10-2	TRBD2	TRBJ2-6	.	CASKERGGAGANVLTF	TGCGCCAGCAAGGAGCGGGGGGGCGCCGGGGCCAACGTCCTGACTTTC
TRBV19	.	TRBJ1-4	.	CASSNRRGNEKLFF	TGTGCCAGTAGTAACCGGCGGGGTAATGAAAAACTGTTTTTT
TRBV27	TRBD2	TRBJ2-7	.	CASSSKSSTSAVYEQYF	TGTGCCAGCAGCTCAAAGAGCTCGACTAGCGCGGTCTACGAGCAGTACTTC
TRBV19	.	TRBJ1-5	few	CASSISTAGLRSQHF	TGTGCCAGTAGTATCTCTACGGCGGGACTTCGGTCCCAGCATTTT
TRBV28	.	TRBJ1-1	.	CASSLRGGGDTEAFF	TGTGCCAGCAGTTTACGGGGGGGAGGGGACACTGAAGCTTTCTTT
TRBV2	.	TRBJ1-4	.	CASRSVNEKLFF	TGTGCCAGCAGGTCCGTGAATGAAAAACTGTTTTTT
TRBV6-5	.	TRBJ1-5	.	CASSYSMSSNQPQHF	TGTGCCAGCAGTTACTCGATGAGCAGCAATCAGCCCCAGCATTTT
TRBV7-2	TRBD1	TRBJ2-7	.	CASSLAGTGSYEQYF	TGTGCCAGCAGCTTAGCAGGGACAGGGTCGTACGAGCAGTACTTC
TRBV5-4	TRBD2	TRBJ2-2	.	CASSREGAGELFF	TGTGCCAGCAGCCGGGAGGGGGCCGGGGAGCTGTTTTTT
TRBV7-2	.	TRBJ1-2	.	CASSLSGYGYTF	TGTGCCAGCAGTCTCTCGGGCTATGGCTACACCTTC
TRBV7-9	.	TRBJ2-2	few	CASSFSANTGELFF	TGTGCCAGCAGCTTCTCAGCGAACACCGGGGAGCTGTTTTTT
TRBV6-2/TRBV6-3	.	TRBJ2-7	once	CASSLLANEQYF	TGTGCCAGCAGCCTCCTAGCGAACGAGCAGTACTTC
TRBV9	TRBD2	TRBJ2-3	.	CASSGLGGGTDTQYF	TGTGCCAGCAGCGGACTGGGAGGGGGCACAGATACGCAGTATTTT
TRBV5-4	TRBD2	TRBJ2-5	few	CASSPASGRLQETQYF	TGTGCCAGCAGCCCCGCTAGCGGGAGGCTTCAAGAGACCCAGTACTTC
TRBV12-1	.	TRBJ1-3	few	CALAGNTIYF	TGTGCCTTAGCAGGGAACACCATATATTTT
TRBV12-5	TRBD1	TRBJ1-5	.	CASGLRTGNQPPYSNQPQHF	TGTGCTAGTGGTTTGAGGACAGGAAACCAACCACCTTATAGCAATCAGCCCCAGCATTTT
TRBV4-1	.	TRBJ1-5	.	CASSHYDGDQPQHF	TGCGCCAGCAGCCACTACGACGGGGATCAGCCCCAGCATTTT
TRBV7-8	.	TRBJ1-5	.	CASISTSKAGAQHF	TGTGCCAGCATATCTACATCAAAGGCCGGAGCCCAGCATTTT
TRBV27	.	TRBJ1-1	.	CASSLIGDTEAFF	TGTGCCAGCAGTTTAATCGGGGACACTGAAGCTTTCTTT
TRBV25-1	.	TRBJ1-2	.	CASAEHQGTGYTF	TGTGCCAGCGCCGAGCACCAGGGTACTGGCTACACCTTC
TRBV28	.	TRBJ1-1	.	CASSFSGTWGTEAFF	TGTGCCAGCAGTTTTTCGGGGACTTGGGGGACTGAAGCTTTCTTT
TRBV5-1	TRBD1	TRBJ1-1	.	CASSMTGYTEAFF	TGCGCCAGCAGCATGACAGGGTACACTGAAGCTTTCTTT
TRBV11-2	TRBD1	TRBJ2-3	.	CASRQPGQGTDTQYF	TGTGCCAGCAGACAACCGGGACAGGGCACAGATACGCAGTATTTT
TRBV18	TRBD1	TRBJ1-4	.	CASSPRSADRAHNEKLFF	TGTGCCAGCTCACCACGGTCCGCTGACAGGGCACATAATGAAAAACTGTTTTTT
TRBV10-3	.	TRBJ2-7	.	CAISEDLPYEQYF	TGTGCCATCAGTGAAGACTTGCCCTACGAGCAGTACTTC
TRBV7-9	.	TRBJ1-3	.	CASSLGNSGNTIYF	TGTGCCAGCAGCTTAGGTAATTCTGGAAACACCATATATTTT
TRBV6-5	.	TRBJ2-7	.	CASSYRHSYEQYF	TGTGCCAGCAGTTACCGTCACAGCTACGAGCAGTACTTC
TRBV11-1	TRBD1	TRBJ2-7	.	CASSPGQGLYEQYF	TGTGCCAGCAGTCCGGGACAGGGGCTTTACGAGCAGTACTTC
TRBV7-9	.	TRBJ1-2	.	CASSRPGGTDRYTF	TGTGCCAGCAGCCGCCCGGGAGGGACTGATCGCTACACCTTC
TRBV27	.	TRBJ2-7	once	CASSLAGSYEQYF	TGTGCCAGCAGTTTAGCGGGGTCCTACGAGCAGTACTTC
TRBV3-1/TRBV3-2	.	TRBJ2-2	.	CASSQLSSGITGELFF	TGTGCCAGCAGCCAACTGAGCTCAGGAATCACCGGGGAGCTGTTTTTT
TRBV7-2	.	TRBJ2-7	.	CASSGDSSREQYF	TGTGCCAGCAGCGGCGACTCCTCTCGAGAGCAGTACTTC
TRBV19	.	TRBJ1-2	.	CASSPTRGDGYTF	TGTGCCAGTAGTCCTACCAGGGGTGATGGCTACACCTTC
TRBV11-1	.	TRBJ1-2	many	CASSEGPGGYGYTF	TGTGCCAGCAGCGAAGGCCCGGGAGGCTATGGCTACACCTTC
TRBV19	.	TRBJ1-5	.	CASTDQPQHF	TGTGCCAGTACTGATCAGCCCCAGCATTTT
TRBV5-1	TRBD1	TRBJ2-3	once	CASSAGGDYTQYF	TGCGCCAGCAGCGCAGGGGGCGATTATACGCAGTATTTT
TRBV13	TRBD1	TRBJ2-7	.	CASSGPGQGTRYEQYF	TGTGCCAGCAGTGGTCCGGGACAGGGGACGAGGTACGAGCAGTACTTC